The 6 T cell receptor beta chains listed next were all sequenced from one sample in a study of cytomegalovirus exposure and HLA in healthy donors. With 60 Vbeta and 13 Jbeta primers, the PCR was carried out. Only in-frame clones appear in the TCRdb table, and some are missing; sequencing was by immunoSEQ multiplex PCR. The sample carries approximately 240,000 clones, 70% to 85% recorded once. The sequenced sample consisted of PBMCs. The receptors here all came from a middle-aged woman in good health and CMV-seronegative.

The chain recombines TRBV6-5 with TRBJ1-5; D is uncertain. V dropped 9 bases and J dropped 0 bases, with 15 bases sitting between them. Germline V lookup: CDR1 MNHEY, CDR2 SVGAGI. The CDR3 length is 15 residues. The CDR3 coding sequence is TGTGCCAGTCTACCGGTGGTTTCTAGCAATCAGCCCCAGCATTTT. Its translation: CASLPVVSSNQPQHF.

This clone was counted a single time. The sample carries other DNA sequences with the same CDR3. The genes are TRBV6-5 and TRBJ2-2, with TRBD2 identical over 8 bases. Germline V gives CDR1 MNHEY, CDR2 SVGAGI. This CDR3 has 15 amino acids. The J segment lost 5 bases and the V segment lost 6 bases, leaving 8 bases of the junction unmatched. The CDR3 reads CASRVAGGWTGELFF. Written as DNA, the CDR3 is TGTGCCAGCAGGGTGGCGGGGGGATGGACCGGGGAGCTGTTTTTT.

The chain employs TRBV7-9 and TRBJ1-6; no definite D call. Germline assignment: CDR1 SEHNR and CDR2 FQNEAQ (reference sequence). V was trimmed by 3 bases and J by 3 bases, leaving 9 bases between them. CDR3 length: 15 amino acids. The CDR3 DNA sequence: TGTGCCAGCAGCTTCGGGGAGGACTATAATTCACCCCTCCACTTT. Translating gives CASSFGEDYNSPLHF.

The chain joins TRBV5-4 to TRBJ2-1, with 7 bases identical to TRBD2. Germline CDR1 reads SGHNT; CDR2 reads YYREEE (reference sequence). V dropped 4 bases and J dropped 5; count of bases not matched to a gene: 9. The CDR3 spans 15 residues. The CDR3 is CASSAFFTSDNEQFF. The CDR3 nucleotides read TGTGCCAGCAGCGCGTTCTTTACTAGCGACAATGAGCAGTTCTTC.

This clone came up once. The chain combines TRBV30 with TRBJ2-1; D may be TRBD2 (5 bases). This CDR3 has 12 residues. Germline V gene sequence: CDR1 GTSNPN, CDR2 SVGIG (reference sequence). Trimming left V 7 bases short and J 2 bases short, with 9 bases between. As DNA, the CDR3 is TGTGCCTCCGGGGAGACCTACAATGAGCAGTTCTTC. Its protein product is CASGETYNEQFF.

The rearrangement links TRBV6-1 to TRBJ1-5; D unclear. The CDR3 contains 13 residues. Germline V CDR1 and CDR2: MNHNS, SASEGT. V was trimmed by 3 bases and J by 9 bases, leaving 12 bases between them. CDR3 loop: CASSDGTRRPQHF. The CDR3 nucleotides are TGTGCCAGCAGTGACGGAACAAGGAGGCCCCAGCATTTT.